This T cell receptor (beta chain) was identified during a study of blood T cell repertoires in COVID-19 (dated by TCRdb to the early 2020s). Background for the entire study: Collaborator samples came from the United States, Italy and Spain and covered acute and convalescent phases of COVID-19. The prospective study material was composed of cDNA or gDNA derived from T cells, B-cell-depleted T cells, or PBMCs. The dataset comprised deeply sampled blood TCRbeta repertoires from subjects exposed to, actively infected with, or recovered from COVID-19. The repertoires were made available in a free public database intended to serve as a resource for research on the immune response to SARS-CoV-2. Samples were obtained from the ongoing ImmuneRACE study (first 160 participants) and from roughly 1,300 subjects provided by 6 global collaborators. A de-identified subject ID, COVID-19 status, age in years and sex were almost always included in the sample metadata. Where available, HLA class I and class II types were obtained from metadata supplied by the sample provider rather than from assay-based typing. What the research found in general, with its limitations: The amount of clinical and demographic metadata varied by source and participant and was provided uncurated.

For CDR1 and CDR2, the germline V gene lists SGDLS and YYNGEE. There are 20 amino acids in the CDR3, from cysteine to phenylalanine inclusive. Of all the DNA, just the CDR3 is kept, 60 bases in frame from base 1. In the prospective study, participants were roughly 18 to 100 years old, resided in about two dozen geographic areas of the United States, and were enrolled through a virtual design. To assign participants to cohorts, the prospective study relied on clinical history that participants themselves reported in a screening survey and a study questionnaire. A participant counted as exposed if, within 2 weeks of entering the study, that participant had been in contact with someone who had a PCR-confirmed or clinician-diagnosed COVID-19 case. In the prospective study, whole blood, serum and a nasopharyngeal or oropharyngeal swab were collected from each participant by mobile phlebotomists. Participants in the prospective study had the option to provide additional blood draws and questionnaires over an approximately 2-month period. Before DNA extraction, blood samples from the prospective study were shipped at room temperature or frozen.

TCRbeta CDR3 regions were amplified from genomic DNA using the immunoSEQ Assay, a bias-controlled multiplex PCR. Regarding the original processing steps: The number of nucleated cells in each sample was estimated by amplification of reference gene primers within the assay. To quantify the absolute abundance of each unique TCRbeta CDR3 rearrangement, sequence reads were collapsed and filtered. For each sample, productive Simpson clonality was calculated by taking the square root of Simpson's diversity index across productive rearrangements. The source is immuneACCESS, and TCRdb retained only in-frame sequences with V and J called. Part of the clones is not carried over; for the studies checked, unresolved V genes explain less than half of this, and the remainder is unexplained. The V and J calls and clone size were taken over from that table, and D and trimming were inferred from the DNA. In this sample the table shows 350,000 or so clones, approximately 91% of which occur a single time. The top ten constitute 1% of the sample.

As to this clone: Its target antigen remains unknown. A read error may account for a junction end that differs from germline.

The chain is assembled from TRBV9 and TRBJ2-1; 11 bases in the middle match TRBD2. What was sequenced was PBMCs or T cells enriched from blood (not recorded which). This TCR was recovered from a woman aged 30 to 39 who had been exposed to COVID-19. The CDR3 protein: CASSPPRGSGREGSSNEQFF. The DNA is TGTGCCAGCAGCCCACCCCGGGGTAGCGGGAGGGAGGGCTCCTCCAATGAGCAGTTCTTC.